Below are 27 T cell receptor beta chains sequenced from a single sample in a study of blood T cells in healthy people across ages. The authors ran a second PCR of 7 to 11 cycles using a sample-barcoded 5' primer and a J-beta primer mix. TCRdb re-analysed the 5' RACE reads in MiXCR, keeping a single row per CDR3 protein. Here the sample spans hundreds of thousands of distinct CDR3 sequences, about 25% being singletons. The sample was also linked to a second study, of T cells of mothers and their children.

What was sequenced was blood. The receptor set was obtained from a boy younger than 18 in good health.

This clonotype occurred a few times. V is TRBV13 and J is TRBJ2-2; the D is unclear. Germline assignment: CDR1 PRHDT and CDR2 FYEKMQ (reference sequence). The V gene lost 5 bases and the J gene lost 6 bases, with 7 bases spanning the gap. This CDR3 has 12 residues. The CDR3 DNA follows: TGTGCCAGCAGCGCGTTTCCCGGGGAGCTGTTTTTT. Its protein product is CASSAFPGELFF. The full variable domain, with the rest looked up from reference TRBV13 and TRBJ2-2, is AAGVIQSPRHLIKEKRETATLKCYPIPRHDTVYWYQQGPGQDPQFLISFYEKMQSDKGSIPDRFSAQQFSDYHSELNMSSLELGDSALYFCASSAFPGELFFGEGSRLTVL.

This clonotype has more than one count but fewer than ten. This sequence joins TRBV7-9 and TRBJ2-1; D call uncertain. This CDR3 region has 12 residues. Trimming stripped 2 bases from V and 7 bases from J, with 6 bases between. Germline V gives CDR1 SEHNR, CDR2 FQNEAQ (reference sequence). CDR3 nucleotide sequence: TGTGCCAGCAGCTTAAACGGAAATGAGCAGTTCTTC. It specifies CASSLNGNEQFF.

The chain employs TRBV7-2 and TRBJ1-2; a weak D match, TRBD1 (6 bases). This CDR3 has 15 residues. V lost 5 bases, J lost 0 bases, and 13 bases lay in between. The germline CDR1 and CDR2 sequences are SGHTA and FQGNSA. The CDR3, as DNA: TGTGCCAGCAGCCTAAGCCGGACAGCTAACTATGGCTACACCTTC. It translates to CASSLSRTANYGYTF.

The chain employs TRBV20-1 and TRBJ1-1; no firm D call. Germline V CDR1 and CDR2: DFQATT, SNEGSKA (reference sequence). This CDR3 has 12 amino acids. The V end lost 0 bases, the J end lost 5 bases, and 7 bases lay between the germline ends. The CDR3 here is CSARDGVTEAFF. The CDR3 nucleotides are TGCAGTGCTAGAGATGGGGTGACTGAAGCTTTCTTT.

This clonotype was found a few times. V gene TRBV7-2 combines with J gene TRBJ2-5, with D tentatively TRBD1 (6 bases). The CDR3 runs to 13 residues. The V gene lost 9 bases and the J gene lost 7 bases, with 18 bases spanning the gap. The germline V gene encodes CDR1 SGHTA and CDR2 FQGNSA. CDR3 nucleotides: TGTGCCAGTAGTGTGGACAGCCCAGGGACCCAGTACTTC. Translation gives CASSVDSPGTQYF.

This clonotype was seen more than once but under ten times. The chain carries TRBV4-1 and TRBJ2-1; 8 positions match TRBD2. Germline values: CDR1 MGHRA, CDR2 YSYEKL. Unmatched junction bases numbered 6, after V lost 5 bases and J lost 3 bases. This CDR3 comprises 15 residues. Here the CDR3 reads CASSWGAGDYNEQFF. The CDR3 DNA sequence: TGCGCCAGCAGCTGGGGAGCGGGAGACTACAATGAGCAGTTCTTC.

The rearrangement joins TRBV6-2 or TRBV6-3 to TRBJ2-3; possibly TRBD2 for D (6 bases). Germline V lookup: CDR1 MNHEY, CDR2 SVGEGT. V dropped 2 bases and J dropped 2 bases, with 11 bases sitting between them. CDR3 length: 15 residues. The CDR3 loop is CASSYHGGTTDTQYF. DNA of the CDR3: TGTGCCAGCAGTTACCATGGAGGGACCACAGATACGCAGTATTTT.

The genes are TRBV3-1 and TRBJ2-2, with TRBD2 as a possible D gene (6 bases). V lost 4 bases and J lost 0, with 12 bases in between. This CDR3 is 16 amino acids long. Germline CDR1 is LGHDT and CDR2 is YNNKEL (reference sequence). Here the CDR3 reads CASSPLEGSNTGELFF. CDR3 bases: TGTGCCAGCAGCCCTCTGGAGGGATCGAACACCGGGGAGCTGTTTTTT.

This clonotype was recorded only once. The chain is built from TRBV29-1 and TRBJ2-1; D possibly uses TRBD1 or TRBD2 (5 bases each). Germline loops: CDR1 SQVTM, CDR2 ANQGSEA. This CDR3 has 16 residues. The V end lost 2 bases, the J end lost 4 bases, and 18 bases lay between the germline ends. The CDR3 loop is CSVEISRDGNYNEQFF. Written as DNA, the CDR3 is TGCAGCGTTGAAATCAGCCGGGACGGAAATTACAATGAGCAGTTCTTC.

The J gene is TRBJ1-2, the V gene TRBV27, with 9 positions matching TRBD1. The CDR3 sequence is 15 residues long. Trimming cost V 5 bases and J 8 bases; bases outside gene matches: 12. Germline CDR1 is MNHEY and CDR2 is SMNVEV (reference sequence). CDR3 sequence: CASSVIPGQGSGYTF. The DNA for the CDR3 is TGTGCCAGCAGTGTAATACCGGGACAGGGTTCCGGCTACACCTTC.

The chain joins TRBV7-2 to TRBJ2-5, with TRBD2 matching 13 bases. Matching the DNA end better, TRBJ2-7 makes the J call doubtful. Germline V gives CDR1 SGHTA, CDR2 FQGNSA. There are 16 residues in the CDR3. The DNA for the CDR3 is TGTGCCAGCAGCCCCACGGGACTAGCGGGAATCAACGAGCAGTACTTC. Translated, it gives CASSPTGLAGINEQYF.

This clonotype was counted between two and nine times. The chain employs TRBV28 and TRBJ1-5, with D tentatively TRBD1 (6 bases). The CDR3 runs to 13 residues. Trimming took 2 bases from V and 9 from J, leaving 11 bases between them. Germline CDR1 is MDHEN and CDR2 is SYDVKM. In DNA, the CDR3 is TGTGCCAGCAGTTTACCCTACAGGGCGCCCCAGCATTTT. It is translated as CASSLPYRAPQHF.

J is TRBJ2-3 and V is TRBV20-1; a weak D match, TRBD2 (7 bases). The CDR3 is made up of 14 amino acids. The V end was cut by 0 bases, the J end by 9 bases, with 16 bases between. Germline loops: CDR1 DFQATT, CDR2 SNEGSKA (reference sequence). The CDR3 coding sequence is TGCAGTGCTAGAGATCCGAGGGGGGGAGAGACGCAGTATTTT. This encodes CSARDPRGGETQYF.

The V call is TRBV27, the J call TRBJ2-5; D is unclear. V dropped 3 bases and J dropped 7 bases, with 12 bases sitting between them. The CDR3 totals 13 residues. The V gene's germline CDR1 is MNHEY and CDR2 SMNVEV (reference sequence). CDR3 bases: TGTGCCAGCAGTTTTAGTGTATTGGGGACCCAGTACTTC. Its protein is CASSFSVLGTQYF.

J is TRBJ1-4 and V is TRBV12-3 or TRBV12-4; D gene unclear. Between the trimmed V and J ends, which lost 4 bases and 8 bases, there was a span of 8 bases. The CDR3 is 12 amino acids. In nucleotides, the CDR3 is TGTGCCAGCAGTTGGGCCGAAGAAAAACTGTTTTTT. Translation gives CASSWAEEKLFF.

This clonotype showed up just a few times. The chain uses TRBV6-1 and TRBJ2-1; 9 bases map to TRBD1. With V trimmed by 5 bases and J by 5 bases, 7 bases remained unmatched. The CDR3 runs 15 residues. Germline lookup yields CDR1 MNHNS and CDR2 SASEGT. For the CDR3, the DNA is TGTGCCAGCAGTTTCGACAGGGGGATCGACAATGAGCAGTTCTTC. This gives the protein CASSFDRGIDNEQFF.

The rearrangement uses TRBV28 and TRBJ2-7, with D possibly being TRBD1 (5 bases). CDR3 length: 15 residues. With 2 bases removed from V and 2 bases from J, the gap between germline ends came to 13 bases. CDR1 MDHEN and CDR2 SYDVKM come from the germline V gene. This CDR3 is CASSLTVTGTYEQYF. In nucleotides, the CDR3 is TGTGCCAGCAGTTTAACGGTCACAGGAACCTACGAGCAGTACTTC. Full variable domain (remainder filled in from reference TRBV28 and TRBJ2-7): DVKVTQSSRYLVKRTGEKVFLECVQDMDHENMFWYRQDPGLGLRLIYFSYDVKMKEKGDIPEGYSVSREKKERFSLILESASTNQTSMYLCASSLTVTGTYEQYFGPGTRLTVT.

This clonotype was picked up a small number of times. The rearrangement uses TRBV6-5 and TRBJ1-4; TRBD1 matches at 8 bases. Trimming cost V 6 bases and J 10 bases; bases outside gene matches: 10. Per the germline V gene, CDR1 is MNHEY and CDR2 is SVGAGI. The CDR3 extends over 14 amino acids. The chain's CDR3 is CASRRQGILGKLFF. Here the CDR3 DNA reads TGTGCCAGCAGACGACAGGGGATACTCGGAAAACTGTTTTTT.

This chain uses TRBV9 with TRBJ2-5, with D tentatively TRBD1 or TRBD2 (5 bases each). Trimming pared 2 bases from V and 4 bases from J, leaving 12 bases between. The germline V gene has CDR1 SGDLS and CDR2 YYNGEE. This CDR3 has 14 residues. The CDR3 nucleotides are TGTGCCAGCAGCGTCATGGGGGAAGGAGAGACCCAGTACTTC. Translating it yields CASSVMGEGETQYF. Using reference TRBV9 and TRBJ2-5 for the parts outside the CDR3, the full variable domain is DSGVTQTPKHLITATGQRVTLRCSPRSGDLSVYWYQQSLDQGLQFLIQYYNGEERAKGNILERFSAQQFPDLHSELNLSSLELGDSALYFCASSVMGEGETQYFGPGTRLLVL.

There are a few counts of this clonotype. This sequence joins TRBV29-1 and TRBJ2-2; 7 bases fit TRBD2. The CDR3 totals 15 residues. Germline trimming cut 4 bases from V and 2 bases from J; bases unmatched to any gene: 7. Germline values: CDR1 SQVTM, CDR2 ANQGSEA. The CDR3 DNA sequence: TGCAGCGTTGCTTTGCTAGCGGCTAACACCGGGGAGCTGTTTTTT. Residues: CSVALLAANTGELFF.

The J gene is TRBJ1-2, the V gene TRBV10-3, with 7 positions matching TRBD1. The CDR3 covers 15 residues. Germline lookup yields CDR1 ENHRY and CDR2 SYGVKD. V shed 3 bases and J 3 bases; nucleotides not matched to a gene: 7. The CDR3 nucleotides are TGTGCCATCAGTGAAACCAGGACAGGCGACTATGGCTACACCTTC. It translates to CAISETRTGDYGYTF.

This clonotype was counted a few times. This chain joins TRBV9 and TRBJ2-3; D could derive from TRBD1 or TRBD2 (5 bases each). Germline CDR1 is SGDLS and CDR2 is YYNGEE. This CDR3 is built from 15 residues. V was cut by 4 bases and J by 2 bases, with 14 bases left in between. In DNA form, the CDR3 reads TGTGCCAGCAGCTACCAAGGGGACGACACAGATACGCAGTATTTT. Its protein product is CASSYQGDDTDTQYF.

The chain links TRBV7-9 to TRBJ2-1, with D tentatively TRBD1 (6 bases). CDR1 is SEHNR and CDR2 is FQNEAQ in the germline V gene (reference sequence). CDR3 length equals 19 residues. V was pared by 3 bases and J by 7 bases, with 28 bases between. In DNA, the CDR3 is TGTGCCAGCAGCTTTATATGGATTAAGTCCGGACAGTGGGATAATGAGCAGTTCTTC. Encoded protein: CASSFIWIKSGQWDNEQFF. The entire variable domain, with the rest obtained from reference TRBV7-9 and TRBJ2-1, is as follows: DTGVSQNPRHKITKRGQNVTFRCDPISEHNRLYWYRQTLGQGPEFLTYFQNEAQLEKSRLLSDRFSAERPKGSFSTLEIQRTEQGDSAMYLCASSFIWIKSGQWDNEQFFGPGTRLTVL.

The table lists this clonotype with a few counts. The chain employs TRBV3-1 and TRBJ2-7; unclear D gene. The V gene lost 5 bases and the J gene lost 5 bases, with 13 bases spanning the gap. This CDR3 comprises 13 residues. Germline V gene sequence: CDR1 LGHDT, CDR2 YNNKEL (reference sequence). The DNA of the CDR3 is TGTGCCAGCAGCGTGGGAATAGTTAACGAGCAGTACTTC. The encoded protein is CASSVGIVNEQYF.

V usage is TRBV4-1 and J usage is TRBJ1-3, with TRBD1 matching 8 bases. J gave up 3 bases and V 0 bases, and 7 bases lay outside the gene matches. The CDR3 contains 17 residues. CDR1 and CDR2 (germline): MGHRA, YSYEKL. The CDR3 loop reads CASSQEVSGGYGNTIYF. As DNA, the CDR3 is TGCGCCAGCAGCCAAGAGGTGTCAGGGGGCTATGGAAACACCATATATTTT.

With respect to this clonotype: Its ends do not fully match the called genes, so a read error is possible. The chain is built from TRBV4-3 and TRBJ1-5; unclear D gene. Germline V gene lookup returns CDR1 LGHNA and CDR2 YSLEER. This CDR3 has 14 amino acids. The CDR3 bases are TGCGCCAGCAGCCAGGATACAAGCAATCAGCCCCGGCATTTT. It specifies CASSQDTSNQPRHF.

This clonotype was counted a single time. V is TRBV4-3 and J is TRBJ2-1; D is unresolved. V was clipped by 0 bases and J by 8 bases, with 11 bases between them. The CDR3 has 14 residues. The germline V gene has CDR1 LGHNA and CDR2 YSLEER. Here the CDR3 DNA reads TGCGCCAGCAGCCAAGATCGGTTGGGGTATGAGCAGTTCTTC. Its protein product is CASSQDRLGYEQFF.